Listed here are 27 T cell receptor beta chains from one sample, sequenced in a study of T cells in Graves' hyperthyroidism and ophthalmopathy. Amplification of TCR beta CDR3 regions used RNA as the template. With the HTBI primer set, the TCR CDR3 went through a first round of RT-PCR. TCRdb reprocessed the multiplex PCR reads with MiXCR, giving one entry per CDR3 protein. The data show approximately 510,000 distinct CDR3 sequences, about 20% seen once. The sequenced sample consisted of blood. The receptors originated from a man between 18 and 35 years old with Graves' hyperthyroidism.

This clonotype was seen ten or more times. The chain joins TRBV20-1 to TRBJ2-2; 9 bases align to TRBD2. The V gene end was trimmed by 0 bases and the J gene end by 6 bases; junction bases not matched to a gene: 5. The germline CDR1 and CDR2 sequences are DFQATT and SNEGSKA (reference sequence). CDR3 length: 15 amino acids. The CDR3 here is CSARDQAGGPGELFF. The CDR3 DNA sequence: TGCAGTGCTAGAGATCAAGCGGGGGGACCCGGGGAGCTGTTTTTT.

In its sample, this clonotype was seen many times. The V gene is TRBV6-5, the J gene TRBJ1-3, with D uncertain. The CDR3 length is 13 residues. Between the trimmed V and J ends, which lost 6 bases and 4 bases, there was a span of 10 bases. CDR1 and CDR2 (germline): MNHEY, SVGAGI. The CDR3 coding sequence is TGTGCCAGCAGGGGGTCTGCCGGAAACACCATATATTTT. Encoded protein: CASRGSAGNTIYF.

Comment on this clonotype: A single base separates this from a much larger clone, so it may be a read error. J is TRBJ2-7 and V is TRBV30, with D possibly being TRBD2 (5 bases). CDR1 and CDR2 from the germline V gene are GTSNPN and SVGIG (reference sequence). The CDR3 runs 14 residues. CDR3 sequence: CAWSRNGLSHEQYF. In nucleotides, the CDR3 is TGTGCCTGGAGTAGGAACGGACTCTCCCACGAGCAGTACTTC.

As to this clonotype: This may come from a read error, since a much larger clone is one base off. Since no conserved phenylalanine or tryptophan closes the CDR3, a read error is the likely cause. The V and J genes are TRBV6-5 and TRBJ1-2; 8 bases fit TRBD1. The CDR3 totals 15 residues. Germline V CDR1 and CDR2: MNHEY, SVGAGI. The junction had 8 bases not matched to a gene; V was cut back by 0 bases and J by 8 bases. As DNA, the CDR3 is TGTGCCAGCAGTTACTCGTCTCAGGGGGCGACGGGCTACACCGTC. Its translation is CASSYSSQGATGYTV.

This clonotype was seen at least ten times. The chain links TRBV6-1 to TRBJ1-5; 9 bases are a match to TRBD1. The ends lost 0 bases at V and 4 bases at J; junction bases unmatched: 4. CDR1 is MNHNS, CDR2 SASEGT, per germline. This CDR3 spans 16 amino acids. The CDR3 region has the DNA TGTGCCAGCAGTGAAGCCACAGGGGGCTATAATCAGCCCCAGCATTTT. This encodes CASSEATGGYNQPQHF.

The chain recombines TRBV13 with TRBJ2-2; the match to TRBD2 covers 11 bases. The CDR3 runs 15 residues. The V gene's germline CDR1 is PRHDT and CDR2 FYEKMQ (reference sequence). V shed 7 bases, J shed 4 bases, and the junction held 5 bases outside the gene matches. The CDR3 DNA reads TGTGCCAGCACCCTAGCGGGGGGAGCCACCGGGGAGCTGTTTTTT. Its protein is CASTLAGGATGELFF.

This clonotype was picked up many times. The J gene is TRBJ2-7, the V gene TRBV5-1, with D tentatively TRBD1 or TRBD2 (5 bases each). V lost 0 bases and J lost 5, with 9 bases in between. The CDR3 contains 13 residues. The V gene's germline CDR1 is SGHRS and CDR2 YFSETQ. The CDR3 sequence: CASSLVGDHEQYF. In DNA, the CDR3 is TGCGCCAGCAGCTTGGTTGGGGACCACGAGCAGTACTTC.

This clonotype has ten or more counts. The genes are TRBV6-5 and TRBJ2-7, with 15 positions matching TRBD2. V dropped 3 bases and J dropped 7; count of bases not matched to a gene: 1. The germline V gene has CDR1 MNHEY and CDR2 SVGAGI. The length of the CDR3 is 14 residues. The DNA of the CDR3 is TGTGCCAGCAGTTATGGGACTAGCGGGGGGGAGCAGTACTTC. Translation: CASSYGTSGGEQYF.

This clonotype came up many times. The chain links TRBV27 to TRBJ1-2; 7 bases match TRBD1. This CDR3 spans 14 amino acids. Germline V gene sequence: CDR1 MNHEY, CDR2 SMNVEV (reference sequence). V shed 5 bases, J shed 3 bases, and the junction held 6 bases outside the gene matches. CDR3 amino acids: CASSPQGGYYGYTF. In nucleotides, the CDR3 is TGTGCCAGCAGTCCCCAGGGGGGGTACTATGGCTACACCTTC.

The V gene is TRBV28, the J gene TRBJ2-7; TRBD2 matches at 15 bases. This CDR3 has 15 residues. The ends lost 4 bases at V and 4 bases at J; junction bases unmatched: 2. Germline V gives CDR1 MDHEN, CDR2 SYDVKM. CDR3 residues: CASSYGTSGRYEQYF. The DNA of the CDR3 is TGTGCCAGCAGTTATGGGACTAGCGGGAGGTACGAGCAGTACTTC.

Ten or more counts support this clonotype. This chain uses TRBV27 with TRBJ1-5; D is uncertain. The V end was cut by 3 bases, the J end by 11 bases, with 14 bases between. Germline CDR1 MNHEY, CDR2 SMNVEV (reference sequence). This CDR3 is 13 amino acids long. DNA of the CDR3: TGTGCCAGCAGTTTTGGACCGGGTTTGACCCAGCATTTT. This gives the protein CASSFGPGLTQHF.

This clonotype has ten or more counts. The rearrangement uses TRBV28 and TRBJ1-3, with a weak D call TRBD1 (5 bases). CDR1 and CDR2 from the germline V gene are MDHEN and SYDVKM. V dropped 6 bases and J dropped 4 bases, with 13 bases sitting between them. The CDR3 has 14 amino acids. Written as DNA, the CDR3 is TGTGCCAGCAGCCCTACAGGTCGAGGAAACACCATATATTTT. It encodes CASSPTGRGNTIYF.

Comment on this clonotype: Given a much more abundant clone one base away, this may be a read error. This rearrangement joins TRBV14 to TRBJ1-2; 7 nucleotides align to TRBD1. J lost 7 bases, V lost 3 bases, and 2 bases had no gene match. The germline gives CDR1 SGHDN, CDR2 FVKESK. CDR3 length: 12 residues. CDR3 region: CASSQTGIGYTF. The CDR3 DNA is TGTGCCAGCAGCCAGACAGGGATTGGCTACACCTTC.

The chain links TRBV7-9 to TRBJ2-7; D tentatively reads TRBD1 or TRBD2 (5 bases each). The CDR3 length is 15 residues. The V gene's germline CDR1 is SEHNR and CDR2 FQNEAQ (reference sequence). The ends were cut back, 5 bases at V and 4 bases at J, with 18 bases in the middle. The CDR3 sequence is CASSDPGTPPYEQYF. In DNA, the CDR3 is TGTGCCAGCAGCGATCCCGGGACCCCCCCTTACGAGCAGTACTTC.

DNA for the CDR3: TGTGCCATCAGTGAGTCAGTCGGCGGGGGCCGCTACTACGAGCAGTACTTC. This translates into CAISESVGGGRYYEQYF. The chain links TRBV10-3 to TRBJ2-7, with D tentatively TRBD2 (7 bases). The CDR3 has 17 residues. Trimming cost V 0 bases and J 3 bases, with 18 bases left between them. Germline V gene sequence: CDR1 ENHRY, CDR2 SYGVKD.

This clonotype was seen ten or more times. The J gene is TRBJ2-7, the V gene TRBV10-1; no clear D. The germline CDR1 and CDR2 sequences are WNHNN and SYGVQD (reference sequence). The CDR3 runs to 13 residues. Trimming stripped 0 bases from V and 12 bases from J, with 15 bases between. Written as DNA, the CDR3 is TGCGCCAGCAGTGAGTCCGGGTCAATCACTCGGTACTTC. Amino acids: CASSESGSITRYF.

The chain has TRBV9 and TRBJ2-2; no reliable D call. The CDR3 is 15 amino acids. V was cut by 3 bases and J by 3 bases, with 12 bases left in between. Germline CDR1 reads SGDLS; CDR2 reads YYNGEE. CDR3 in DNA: TGTGCCAGCAGCGAAAGTAGTCCGCACACCGGGGAGCTGTTTTTT. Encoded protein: CASSESSPHTGELFF.

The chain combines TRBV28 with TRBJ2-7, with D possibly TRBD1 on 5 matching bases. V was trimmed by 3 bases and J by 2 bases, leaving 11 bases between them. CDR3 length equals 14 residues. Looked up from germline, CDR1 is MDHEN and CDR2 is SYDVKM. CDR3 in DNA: TGTGCCAGCAGTTTCAGGGTACCGACCTACGAGCAGTACTTC. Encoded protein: CASSFRVPTYEQYF.

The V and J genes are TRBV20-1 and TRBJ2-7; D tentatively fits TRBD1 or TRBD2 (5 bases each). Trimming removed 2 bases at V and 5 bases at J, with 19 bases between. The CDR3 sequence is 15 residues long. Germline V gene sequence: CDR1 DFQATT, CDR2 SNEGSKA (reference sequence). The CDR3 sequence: CSARNSLGMGHEQYF. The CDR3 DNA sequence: TGCAGTGCTAGAAATAGTTTAGGGATGGGACACGAGCAGTACTTC.

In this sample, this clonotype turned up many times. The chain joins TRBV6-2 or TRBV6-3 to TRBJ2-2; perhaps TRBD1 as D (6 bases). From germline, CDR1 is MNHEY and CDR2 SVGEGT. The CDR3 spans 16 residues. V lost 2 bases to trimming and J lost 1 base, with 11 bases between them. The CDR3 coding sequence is TGTGCCAGCAGTTACCCTCGGACAGTGAACACCGGGGAGCTGTTTTTT. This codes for CASSYPRTVNTGELFF.

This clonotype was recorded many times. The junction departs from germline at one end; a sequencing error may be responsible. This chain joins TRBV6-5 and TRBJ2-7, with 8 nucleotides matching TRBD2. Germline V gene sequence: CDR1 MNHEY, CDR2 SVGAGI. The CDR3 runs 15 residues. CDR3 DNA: TGTGCCGGCAGTTGGGCCGGGACTAGCTCCTACGAGCAGTACTTC. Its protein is CAGSWAGTSSYEQYF.

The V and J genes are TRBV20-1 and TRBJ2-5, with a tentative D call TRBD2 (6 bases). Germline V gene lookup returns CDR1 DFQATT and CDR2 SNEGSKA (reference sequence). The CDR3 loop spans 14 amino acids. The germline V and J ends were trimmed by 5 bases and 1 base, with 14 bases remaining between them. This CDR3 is CSALEAGTQETQYF. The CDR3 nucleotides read TGCAGTGCTCTCGAGGCGGGAACCCAAGAGACCCAGTACTTC.

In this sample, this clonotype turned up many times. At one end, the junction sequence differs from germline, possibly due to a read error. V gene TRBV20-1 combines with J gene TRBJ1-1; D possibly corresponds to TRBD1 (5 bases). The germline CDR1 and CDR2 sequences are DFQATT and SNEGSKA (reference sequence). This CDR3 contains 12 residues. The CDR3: CSTSWGNAEAFF. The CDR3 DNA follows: TGCAGTACCTCGTGGGGGAACGCTGAAGCTTTCTTT.

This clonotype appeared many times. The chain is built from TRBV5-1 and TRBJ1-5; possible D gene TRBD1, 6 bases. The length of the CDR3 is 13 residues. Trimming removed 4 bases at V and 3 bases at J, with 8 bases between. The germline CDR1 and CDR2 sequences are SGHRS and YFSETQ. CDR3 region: CASSRGPNQPQHF. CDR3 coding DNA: TGCGCCAGCAGCCGGGGGCCCAATCAGCCCCAGCATTTT.

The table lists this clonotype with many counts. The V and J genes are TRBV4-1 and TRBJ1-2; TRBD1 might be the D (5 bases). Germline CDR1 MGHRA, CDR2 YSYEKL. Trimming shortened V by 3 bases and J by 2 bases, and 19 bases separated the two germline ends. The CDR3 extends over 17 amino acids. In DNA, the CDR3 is TGCGCCAGCAGCCATCCATCCTGGCGCAGGGTGAACTATGGCTACACCTTC. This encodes CASSHPSWRRVNYGYTF.

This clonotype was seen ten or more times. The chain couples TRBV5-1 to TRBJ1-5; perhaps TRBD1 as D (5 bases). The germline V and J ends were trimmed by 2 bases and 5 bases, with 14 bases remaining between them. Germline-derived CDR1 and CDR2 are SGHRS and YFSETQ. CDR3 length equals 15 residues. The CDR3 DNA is TGCGCCAGCAGCTTCCGGCCAGGGATGGATCAGCCCCAGCATTTT. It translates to CASSFRPGMDQPQHF. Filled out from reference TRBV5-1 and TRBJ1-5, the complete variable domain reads KAGVTQTPRYLIKTRGQQVTLSCSPISGHRSVSWYQQTPGQGLQFLFEYFSETQRNKGNFPGRFSGRQFSNSRSEMNVSTLELGDSALYLCASSFRPGMDQPQHFGDGTRLSIL.

The CDR3: CAWIQGSGANVLTF. The CDR3 coding sequence is TGTGCCTGGATACAGGGATCTGGGGCCAACGTCCTGACTTTC. This chain joins TRBV30 and TRBJ2-6, with D perhaps matching TRBD1 (6 bases). Trimming stripped 4 bases from V and 1 base from J, with 8 bases between. The germline V gene has CDR1 GTSNPN and CDR2 SVGIG (reference sequence). The CDR3 has 14 amino acids.